This TCR beta chain was obtained from a study of STAT5B mutations in CD4+ large granular lymphocyte leukemia. Study conclusions and caveats: Data were not HLA-matched across samples.

Germline V CDR1 and CDR2: DFQATT, SNEGSKA (reference sequence). This CDR3 contains 10 residues. The germline V and J ends were trimmed by 3 bases and 4 bases, with 4 bases remaining between them. The survey-level immunoSEQ assay was used. Only in-frame clones appear in the TCRdb table, and some are missing; sequencing was by immunoSEQ multiplex PCR. This sample has about 40,000 clones, with 70% to 85% found just once. On this clone: What it binds is unknown.

This sequence joins TRBV20-1 and TRBJ2-7; no reliable D call. Sequences were obtained from CD4+ T cells from blood buffy coats. The receptor's source is a human donor in good health. The CDR3 region is CSARGYEQYF. The DNA of the CDR3 is TGCAGTGCTAGGGGGTACGAGCAGTACTTC.